This entry describes one TCR beta chain. As yet, its antigen is unknown. Researchers ran the PCR with 60 Vbeta and 13 Jbeta primers. The assay was immunoSEQ multiplex PCR, and TCRdb's table has in-frame clones only and misses some. Of around 200,000 clones in the sample, around 83% were seen once. The V end was cut by 2 bases, the J end by 2 bases, with 6 bases between. Germline CDR1 is SEHNR and CDR2 is FQNEAQ (reference sequence). The CDR3 contains 13 residues. These data come from a study of cytomegalovirus exposure and HLA in healthy donors. Study in general: Membership in the Caucasian-associated ancestry cluster was found for around 81% of approximately 430 genotyped donors.

Whole-study findings and limits: It was approximately 160 TCR beta chains that were listed as cytomegalovirus-associated.

The TCR sequence derives from a girl between 5 and 17 years old in good health and CMV-seronegative. The rearrangement links TRBV7-9 to TRBJ1-2; D remains unclear. The sample comprised PBMCs. CDR3 region: CASSLIGNYGYTF. Written as DNA, the CDR3 is TGTGCCAGCAGCTTAATCGGGAACTATGGCTACACCTTC.